The clone carrying this T cell receptor (beta chain) has ten or more counts. The CDR3 has 13 amino acids. Germline V gene sequence: CDR1 DFQATT, CDR2 SNEGSKA (reference sequence). V lost 1 base to trimming and J lost 7 bases, with 11 bases between them. This sample was included in a study of read filtering for tumor transcriptome and immune sequencing. This library used 300 to 500 ng RNA and molecular barcoded adaptors spanning alpha/delta and beta/gamma chains. TCRdb ran MiXCR on the reads and lists one entry per CDR3 protein. The sample has tens of thousands of distinct CDR3 sequences; approximately 15% are singletons.

The chain employs TRBV20-1 and TRBJ2-1; D is unresolved. The source of this sequence is a donor aged 40 or over with multiple myeloma. Material for sequencing was a population of CD138-negative cells sorted from bone marrow. CDR3 in amino acids: CSARGTIWNEQFF. The CDR3 region has the DNA TGCAGTGCTAGAGGGACCATCTGGAATGAGCAGTTCTTC.